Listed below are T cell receptor beta chains from one sample, sequenced in a study of blood T cell repertoires in COVID-19. Some clones are missing from TCRdb's copy, which holds only in-frame ones; the method was immunoSEQ multiplex PCR. The data contain 30,000 to 40,000 clones, approximately 86% of them singletons. Material for sequencing was peripheral blood. These receptors came from a man between 50 and 59 years old with active or convalescent COVID-19. Each CDR3 is given without its conserved first and last residue. Fields, in order: J gene, V gene, clone size, CDR3 protein. Only some rows state a clone size, as once, few, many or a class for expanded clones.

j_gene: TRBJ1-3; v_gene: TRBV7-6; abundance: -; CDR3aa: ASSLVPPTGSGNTIY
j_gene: TRBJ2-1; v_gene: TRBV9; abundance: -; CDR3aa: ASSVTPGLQGSYNEQF
j_gene: TRBJ2-5; v_gene: TRBV5-4; abundance: -; CDR3aa: ASSLDRVETQY
j_gene: TRBJ2-1; v_gene: TRBV19; abundance: -; CDR3aa: ASSWTGGQDNEQF
j_gene: TRBJ2-1; v_gene: TRBV5-4; abundance: -; CDR3aa: ASSEGLAGYNEQF
j_gene: TRBJ2-7; v_gene: TRBV9; abundance: few; CDR3aa: ASGPTASYEQY
j_gene: TRBJ1-5; v_gene: TRBV21-1; abundance: -; CDR3aa: ASSSSDRDNQPQH
j_gene: TRBJ1-3; v_gene: TRBV13; abundance: -; CDR3aa: ASRLQGGSGNTIY
j_gene: TRBJ2-7; v_gene: TRBV18; abundance: -; CDR3aa: ASSLYTGHNYEQY
j_gene: TRBJ1-4; v_gene: TRBV19; abundance: -; CDR3aa: ASSIEGGEKLF
j_gene: TRBJ2-1; v_gene: TRBV30; abundance: -; CDR3aa: AWTGLARYNEQF
j_gene: TRBJ2-7; v_gene: TRBV4-1; abundance: once; CDR3aa: ASSQDPRYEQY
j_gene: TRBJ2-1; v_gene: TRBV19; abundance: -; CDR3aa: ASSLRDRGRDEQF
j_gene: TRBJ2-5; v_gene: TRBV18; abundance: -; CDR3aa: ASSPRTNQETQY
j_gene: TRBJ2-2; v_gene: TRBV29-1; abundance: -; CDR3aa: SVAGPSGGELF
j_gene: TRBJ1-1; v_gene: TRBV6-2/TRBV6-3; abundance: -; CDR3aa: ASSWGGDTEAF
j_gene: TRBJ2-1; v_gene: TRBV7-6; abundance: once; CDR3aa: ASSPLAGGLAEQF
j_gene: TRBJ2-7; v_gene: TRBV23-1; abundance: -; CDR3aa: ASSQTSNPYEQY
j_gene: TRBJ2-5; v_gene: TRBV13; abundance: -; CDR3aa: ASSPTSKETQY
j_gene: TRBJ1-4; v_gene: TRBV20-1; abundance: -; CDR3aa: SASPGQGDRLNEKLF
j_gene: TRBJ2-7; v_gene: TRBV6-5; abundance: -; CDR3aa: ASSYLGGGRYEQY
j_gene: TRBJ2-3; v_gene: TRBV5-1; abundance: -; CDR3aa: ASSLVDSGTDTQY
j_gene: TRBJ1-1; v_gene: TRBV4-2; abundance: -; CDR3aa: ASSLGQGGLGTEAF
j_gene: TRBJ2-7; v_gene: TRBV29-1; abundance: -; CDR3aa: SSPGRGLLEQY
j_gene: TRBJ2-1; v_gene: TRBV10-2; abundance: -; CDR3aa: ASNPTRGLEQF
j_gene: TRBJ1-1; v_gene: TRBV5-1; abundance: -; CDR3aa: ASSSGQRNEAF
j_gene: TRBJ2-5; v_gene: TRBV7-2; abundance: -; CDR3aa: ASSSYRGLGETQY
j_gene: TRBJ2-5; v_gene: TRBV3-1/TRBV3-2; abundance: -; CDR3aa: ASSQEWGLGQETQY
j_gene: TRBJ1-2; v_gene: TRBV10-3; abundance: -; CDR3aa: AISESYLNYGYT
j_gene: TRBJ1-2; v_gene: TRBV3-1/TRBV3-2; abundance: -; CDR3aa: ASSPTGGSYGYT
j_gene: TRBJ1-2; v_gene: TRBV14; abundance: -; CDR3aa: ASSREYGLTNYGYT
j_gene: TRBJ1-2; v_gene: TRBV7-9; abundance: few; CDR3aa: ASSADSRYGYT
j_gene: TRBJ2-3; v_gene: TRBV13; abundance: -; CDR3aa: ASSLGTSGTDTQY
j_gene: TRBJ2-7; v_gene: TRBV28; abundance: once; CDR3aa: ASSSQGQGAYEQY
j_gene: TRBJ2-3; v_gene: TRBV7-2; abundance: -; CDR3aa: ASSPLAGLHTDTQY
j_gene: TRBJ1-1; v_gene: TRBV15; abundance: -; CDR3aa: ATSRDNRGNTEAF
j_gene: TRBJ2-3; v_gene: TRBV27; abundance: -; CDR3aa: ASSYVGAGGTDTQY
j_gene: TRBJ2-7; v_gene: TRBV28; abundance: -; CDR3aa: ASSLIRGQGAYEQY
j_gene: TRBJ1-1; v_gene: TRBV19; abundance: -; CDR3aa: ASSFRGRETEAF
j_gene: TRBJ2-7; v_gene: TRBV6-6; abundance: -; CDR3aa: ASSYSPGGSSYEQY
j_gene: TRBJ1-4; v_gene: TRBV4-3; abundance: -; CDR3aa: ASSHAPSVEGEKLF
j_gene: TRBJ1-2; v_gene: TRBV3-1/TRBV3-2; abundance: -; CDR3aa: ASSQVGGYT
j_gene: TRBJ1-2; v_gene: TRBV19; abundance: -; CDR3aa: ASSILTGPYGYT
j_gene: TRBJ1-4; v_gene: TRBV6-1; abundance: -; CDR3aa: ASSESGGGEKLF
j_gene: TRBJ2-7; v_gene: TRBV4-3; abundance: once; CDR3aa: ASSPGLAGVYEQY
j_gene: TRBJ2-2; v_gene: TRBV7-9; abundance: -; CDR3aa: ASSLGGANTGELF
j_gene: TRBJ2-1; v_gene: TRBV7-2; abundance: -; CDR3aa: ASSSPTRGGSSYNEQF
j_gene: TRBJ2-5; v_gene: TRBV10-3; abundance: once; CDR3aa: AITHKETQY
j_gene: TRBJ1-2; v_gene: TRBV14; abundance: -; CDR3aa: ASSQRRAFNYGYT
j_gene: TRBJ2-5; v_gene: TRBV5-1; abundance: -; CDR3aa: ASSPGLAGGQETQY
j_gene: TRBJ2-1; v_gene: TRBV18; abundance: -; CDR3aa: ASSRLADGNEQF
j_gene: TRBJ1-4; v_gene: TRBV2; abundance: -; CDR3aa: ASIPGGDEKLF
j_gene: TRBJ2-5; v_gene: TRBV30; abundance: -; CDR3aa: AWTPDPFRGETQY
j_gene: TRBJ2-3; v_gene: TRBV6-5; abundance: -; CDR3aa: ASRGTSTDTQY
j_gene: TRBJ1-1; v_gene: TRBV3-1/TRBV3-2; abundance: -; CDR3aa: ASSQLAGAEAF
j_gene: TRBJ1-2; v_gene: TRBV20-1; abundance: -; CDR3aa: SADGVRGYT